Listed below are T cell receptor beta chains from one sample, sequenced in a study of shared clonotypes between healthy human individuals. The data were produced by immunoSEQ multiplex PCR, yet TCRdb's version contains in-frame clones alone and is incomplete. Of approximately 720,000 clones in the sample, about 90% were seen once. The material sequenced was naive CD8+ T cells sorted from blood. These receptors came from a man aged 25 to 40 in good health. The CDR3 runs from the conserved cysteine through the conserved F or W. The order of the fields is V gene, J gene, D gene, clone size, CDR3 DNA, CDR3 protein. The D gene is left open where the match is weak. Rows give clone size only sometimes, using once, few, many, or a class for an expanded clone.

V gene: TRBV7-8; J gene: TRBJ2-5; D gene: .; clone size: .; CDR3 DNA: TGTGCCAGCAGCCGGGAGACCCAGTACTTC; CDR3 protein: CASSRETQYF
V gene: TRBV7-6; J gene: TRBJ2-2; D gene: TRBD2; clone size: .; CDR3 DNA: TGTGCCAGCAGGGACCTGGGCGGGAGGAACACCGGGGAGCTGTTTTTT; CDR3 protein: CASRDLGGRNTGELFF
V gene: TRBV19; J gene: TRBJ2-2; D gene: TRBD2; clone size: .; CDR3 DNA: TGTGCCAGTAGTGGAATCGCCGGGACTAGCGAACTGGGCACCGGGGAGCTGTTTTTT; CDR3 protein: CASSGIAGTSELGTGELFF
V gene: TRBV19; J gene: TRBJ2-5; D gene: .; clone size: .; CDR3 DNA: TGTGCCAGTAGTATACGGGGGACGGCGGAGTACCAAGAGACCCAGTACTTC; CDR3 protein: CASSIRGTAEYQETQYF
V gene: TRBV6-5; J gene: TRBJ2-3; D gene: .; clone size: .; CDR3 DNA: TGTGCCAGCAGTTACACGATAGCGGCTCGCACAGATACGCAGTATTTT; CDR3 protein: CASSYTIAARTDTQYF
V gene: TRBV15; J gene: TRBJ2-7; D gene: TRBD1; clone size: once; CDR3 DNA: TGTGCCACCAGCATAACAGGCTTCCGGGACAGGGGGCTCGAGCAGTACTTC; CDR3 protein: CATSITGFRDRGLEQYF
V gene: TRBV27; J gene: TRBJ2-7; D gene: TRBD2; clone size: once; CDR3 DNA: TGTGCCAGCAGCGTAGGGACTAGCGGCACCGAGCAGTACTTC; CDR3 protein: CASSVGTSGTEQYF
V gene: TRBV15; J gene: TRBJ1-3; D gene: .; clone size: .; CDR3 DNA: TGTGCCACCAGCACCAGCTCTGGAAACACCATATATTTT; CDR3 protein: CATSTSSGNTIYF
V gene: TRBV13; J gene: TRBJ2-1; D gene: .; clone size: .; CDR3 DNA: TGTGCCAGCAGCCCCCAGGGGGGCCCCTACAATGAGCAGTTCTTC; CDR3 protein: CASSPQGGPYNEQFF
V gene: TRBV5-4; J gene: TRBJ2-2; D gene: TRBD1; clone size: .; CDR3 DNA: TGTGCCAGCAGCCCGGACAGGGTATCCACCGGGGAGCTGTTTTTT; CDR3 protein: CASSPDRVSTGELFF
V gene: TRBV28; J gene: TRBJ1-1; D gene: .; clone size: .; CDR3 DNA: TGTGCCAGCAGTTTAGCGGGGGTCACTGAAGCTTTCTTT; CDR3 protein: CASSLAGVTEAFF
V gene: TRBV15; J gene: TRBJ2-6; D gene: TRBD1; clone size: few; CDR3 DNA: TGTGCCACCAGCAGAGCAGGGGGTTCTGGGGCCAACGTCCTGACTTTC; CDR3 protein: CATSRAGGSGANVLTF
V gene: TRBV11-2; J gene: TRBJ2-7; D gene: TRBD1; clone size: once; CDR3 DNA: TGTGCCAGCAGCTTAACAGGGGACGAGCAGTACTTC; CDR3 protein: CASSLTGDEQYF
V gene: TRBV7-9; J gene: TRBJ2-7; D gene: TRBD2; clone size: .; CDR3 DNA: TGTGCCAGCAACCAGGGACTAGCGGAGGCCTACGAGCAGTACTTC; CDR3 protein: CASNQGLAEAYEQYF
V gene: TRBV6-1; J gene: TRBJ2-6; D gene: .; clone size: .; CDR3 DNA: TGTGCCAGCAGTGAAGCGGGGGGGGCCAACGTCCTGACTTTC; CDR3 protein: CASSEAGGANVLTF
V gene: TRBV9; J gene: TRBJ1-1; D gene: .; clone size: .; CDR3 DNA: TGTGCCAGCAGCCCTCCAGCAGGGCAGATAGGGGACACTGAAGCTTTCTTT; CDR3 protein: CASSPPAGQIGDTEAFF
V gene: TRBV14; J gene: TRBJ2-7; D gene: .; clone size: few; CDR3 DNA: TGTGCCAGCAGCCGTCTCCCTGCCACCTGGGAGCAGTACTTC; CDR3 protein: CASSRLPATWEQYF
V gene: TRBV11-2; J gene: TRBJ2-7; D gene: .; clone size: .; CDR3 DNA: TGTGCCAGCAGCGGTAGGGGTCTACCCTCCTACGAGCAGTACTTC; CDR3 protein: CASSGRGLPSYEQYF
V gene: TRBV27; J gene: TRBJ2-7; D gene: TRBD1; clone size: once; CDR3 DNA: TGTGCCAGCAGTTTCACTCGGACAGGGGGGGCCTACGAGCAGTACTTC; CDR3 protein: CASSFTRTGGAYEQYF
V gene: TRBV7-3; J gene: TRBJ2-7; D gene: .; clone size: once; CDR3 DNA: TGTGCCAGCAGCTTATCGGGGGCCCCAACCTACGAGCAGTACTTC; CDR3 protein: CASSLSGAPTYEQYF
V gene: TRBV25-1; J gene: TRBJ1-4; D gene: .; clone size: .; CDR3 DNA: TGTGCCAGCAGGAAGCAGGGGCGCGGTGAAAAACTGTTTTTT; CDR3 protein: CASRKQGRGEKLFF
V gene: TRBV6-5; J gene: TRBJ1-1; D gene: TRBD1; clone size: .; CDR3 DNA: TGTGCCAGCAGTTACTCTCGGGACAGGGGTGAAGCTTTCTTT; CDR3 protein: CASSYSRDRGEAFF